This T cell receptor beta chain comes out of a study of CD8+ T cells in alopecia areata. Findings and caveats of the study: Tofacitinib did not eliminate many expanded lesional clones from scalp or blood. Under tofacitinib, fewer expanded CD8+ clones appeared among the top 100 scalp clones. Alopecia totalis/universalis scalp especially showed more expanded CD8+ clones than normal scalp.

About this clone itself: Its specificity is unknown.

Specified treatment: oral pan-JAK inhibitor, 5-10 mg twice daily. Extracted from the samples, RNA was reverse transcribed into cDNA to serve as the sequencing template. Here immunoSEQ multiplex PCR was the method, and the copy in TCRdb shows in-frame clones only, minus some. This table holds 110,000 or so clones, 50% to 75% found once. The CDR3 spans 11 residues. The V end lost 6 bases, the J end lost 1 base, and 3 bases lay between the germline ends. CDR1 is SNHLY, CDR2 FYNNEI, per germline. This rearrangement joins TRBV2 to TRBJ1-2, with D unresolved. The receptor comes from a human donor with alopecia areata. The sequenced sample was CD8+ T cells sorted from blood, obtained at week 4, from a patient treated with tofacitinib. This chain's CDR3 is CASRSNYGYTF. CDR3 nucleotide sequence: TGTGCCAGCAGGAGTAACTATGGCTACACCTTC.